Following are 3 T cell receptor beta chains from one sample sequenced in a study of control samples from healthy donors and cancer patients (dated by TCRdb to the early 2020s). Libraries were prepared through the immunoSEQ multiplex PCR assay. Held by TCRdb, this immuneACCESS table contains in-frame sequences only and omits some clones. Under half of the omission traces to an unresolved V gene where checked; the cause of the rest is unknown. Here the sample has over 100,000 clones; approximately 90% occur a single time. In total, the top ten clones hold 3% to 4% of the sample. The sequenced sample consisted of blood. Source of these receptors: a man aged 35 to 55 in good health.

This chain uses TRBV7-9 with TRBJ1-5, with D tentatively TRBD1 (5 bases). V was trimmed by 0 bases and J by 6 bases, leaving 12 bases between them. CDR1 and CDR2 from the germline V gene are SEHNR and FQNEAQ (reference sequence). This CDR3 comprises 15 residues. The DNA for the CDR3 is TGTGCCAGCAGCTTAGCATCCGGGACCAGTCAGCCCCAGCATTTT. This sequence encodes CASSLASGTSQPQHF.

The chain carries TRBV4-2 and TRBJ2-3; perhaps D is TRBD1 or TRBD2 (6 bases each). Per germline, CDR1 LGHNA and CDR2 YNFKEQ. The CDR3 has 14 amino acids. V shed 5 bases and J shed 6 bases, with 15 bases lying between them. CDR3 amino acids: CASSSQRGADTQYF. CDR3 nucleotides: TGTGCCAGCAGCTCCCAGAGGGGGGCGGATACGCAGTATTTT.

V gene TRBV4-3 combines with J gene TRBJ1-1; a weak D match, TRBD1 (5 bases). In germline, CDR1 is LGHNA, CDR2 YSLEER. Between the trimmed V and J ends, which lost 1 base and 5 bases, there was a span of 14 bases. This CDR3 contains 15 residues. CDR3 in DNA: TGCGCCAGCAGCCAAGTATGGGGGGAGGGTACTGAAGCTTTCTTT. Amino acids: CASSQVWGEGTEAFF.